The 5 T cell receptor beta chains presented below share a single source sample, sequenced in a study of neoadjuvant anti-PD-1 for oral cavity cancer (TCRdb year 2021). The method behind the library was the immunoSEQ multiplex PCR assay. TCRdb re-hosts the immuneACCESS table, in-frame sequences only. Its copies lack some clones; in the studies checked, an unresolved V gene accounts for under half of them, and the cause for the rest is not known. The sample table shows around 13,000 clones, and approximately 73% are seen once. Together, the top ten hold around 2.5% of the sample. This sample's time point label indicates: after neoadjuvant nivolumab, at surgical resection. Sequencing was performed on PBMCs, taken after nivolumab (anti-PD-1) treatment. These TCRs come from a person aged 40-85 years with oral cavity squamous cell carcinoma.

The chain employs TRBV6-4 and TRBJ2-3; 9 nucleotides match TRBD1. Germline V gives CDR1 MRHNA, CDR2 SNTAGT. Germline trimming cut 3 bases from V and 6 bases from J; bases unmatched to any gene: 4. The CDR3 sequence is 14 residues long. The CDR3 loop is CASSETGGADTQYF. In DNA form, the CDR3 reads TGTGCCAGCAGTGAGACAGGGGGGGCGGATACGCAGTATTTT.

This clone was seen only a few times. The chain couples TRBV10-3 to TRBJ2-3, with 8 bases aligning to TRBD2. V shed 8 bases and J 6 bases; nucleotides not matched to a gene: 10. The CDR3 is 14 residues long. The germline CDR1 and CDR2 sequences are ENHRY and SYGVKD. CDR3 nucleotide sequence: TGTGCCATCGGGGAAGCGGGAGCTGGCGATACGCAGTATTTT. It translates to CAIGEAGAGDTQYF.

This clone was found a few times. The rearrangement uses TRBV7-3 and TRBJ2-2; D uncertain. Deletions cut 3 bases from V and 6 bases from J, with 8 bases between. Germline assignment: CDR1 SGHTA and CDR2 FQGTGA. The length of the CDR3 is 13 residues. CDR3 coding DNA: TGTGCCAGCAGCTTCGCCCAGTCCGGGGAGCTGTTTTTT. This translates into CASSFAQSGELFF.

The genes are TRBV19 and TRBJ1-5; TRBD1 matches at 9 bases. The junction had 14 bases not matched to a gene; V was cut back by 6 bases and J by 5 bases. The germline gives CDR1 LNHDA, CDR2 SQIVND (reference sequence). The CDR3 is 17 residues long. CDR3 sequence reads: CASSPRGRTGVDQPQHF. In DNA form, the CDR3 reads TGTGCCAGTAGCCCAAGGGGAAGGACAGGGGTGGATCAGCCCCAGCATTTT.

In its sample, this clone was seen once. The V and J genes are TRBV4-2 and TRBJ2-7, with D tentatively TRBD1 or TRBD2 (6 bases each). The CDR3 has 15 amino acids. The ends were cut back, 3 bases at V and 7 bases at J, with 19 bases in the middle. Germline V CDR1 and CDR2: LGHNA, YNFKEQ. This CDR3 reads CASSQEGDGFWEQYF. DNA of the CDR3: TGTGCCAGCAGCCAGGAGGGGGACGGATTCTGGGAGCAGTACTTC.